These 17 T cell receptor beta chains were sequenced from one sample in a study of CD8+ T cells in alopecia areata (dated by TCRdb to between 2017 and 2018). The time point label of this sample denotes: baseline before oral tofacitinib. To prepare the library, the immunoSEQ multiplex PCR assay was applied. For TCR sequencing, RNA was extracted from every sample and reverse transcribed into cDNA to serve as template. The immuneACCESS repertoire file appears here via TCRdb, limited to in-frame rearrangements. These files lack a portion of the clones; in checked studies, under half of the deficit traces to unresolved V genes, and the cause of the others is not known. The sample table shows 150,000 to 160,000 clones, and less than 65% are seen once. The ten largest make up roughly 19% of the sample. This sample comprised CD8+ T cells sorted from blood, obtained at week 0. Receptors originate from a human donor with alopecia areata.

The gene calls are TRBV9 and TRBJ1-1; tentatively, D is TRBD1 (6 bases). This CDR3 is built from 15 residues. Germline assignment: CDR1 SGDLS and CDR2 YYNGEE. V shed 2 bases and J shed 1 base, with 12 bases lying between them. The CDR3 nucleotides are TGTGCCAGCAGCGTCTCCCAGGGACAGAACACTGAAGCTTTCTTT. This sequence encodes CASSVSQGQNTEAFF.

In the case of this clone: Additional DNA sequences in this sample encode the identical CDR3. The J gene is TRBJ1-2, the V gene TRBV6-5, with D possibly TRBD1 on 5 matching bases. Trimming took off 4 bases at V and 6 bases at J, with 12 bases between the two ends. This CDR3 has 13 residues. Germline V lookup: CDR1 MNHEY, CDR2 SVGAGI. The CDR3 is CASSLSGMDGYTF. The CDR3 region has the DNA TGTGCCAGCAGTTTATCAGGGATGGATGGCTACACCTTC.

The chain couples TRBV7-9 to TRBJ1-2; D is unclear. Trimming stripped 4 bases from V and 7 bases from J, with 13 bases between. There are 13 residues in the CDR3. Germline V lookup: CDR1 SEHNR, CDR2 FQNEAQ (reference sequence). This CDR3 is CASSWREGRGYTF. In nucleotides, the CDR3 is TGTGCCAGCAGCTGGAGGGAAGGTCGTGGCTACACCTTC. Full variable domain (remainder filled in from reference TRBV7-9 and TRBJ1-2): DTGVSQNPRHKITKRGQNVTFRCDPISEHNRLYWYRQTLGQGPEFLTYFQNEAQLEKSRLLSDRFSAERPKGSFSTLEIQRTEQGDSAMYLCASSWREGRGYTFGSGTRLTVV.

In its sample, this clone was seen a few times. This sequence joins TRBV5-1 and TRBJ2-3; no definite D call. V lost 1 base to trimming and J lost 4 bases, with 7 bases between them. CDR3 length: 13 residues. CDR1 and CDR2 (germline): SGHRS, YFSETQ. This chain's CDR3 is CASSLFYADTQYF. The CDR3 region has the DNA TGCGCCAGCAGCTTGTTTTACGCAGATACGCAGTATTTT.

The V gene is TRBV30, the J gene TRBJ2-3; 8 nucleotides match TRBD2. The V and J ends lost 4 bases and 2 bases, in that order; junction bases with no gene match: 11. CDR3 length: 16 amino acids. Germline lookup yields CDR1 GTSNPN and CDR2 SVGIG (reference sequence). CDR3 in DNA: TGTGCCTGGATTGGAGTTACGGGGGGGAACACAGATACGCAGTATTTT. Protein sequence: CAWIGVTGGNTDTQYF.

The chain is built from TRBV13 and TRBJ2-5, with TRBD1 as a possible D gene (6 bases). Trimming shortened V by 3 bases and J by 3 bases, and 8 bases separated the two germline ends. Looked up from germline, CDR1 is PRHDT and CDR2 is FYEKMQ (reference sequence). The CDR3 runs to 13 residues. The CDR3 coding sequence is TGTGCCAGCAGCTTCAGGGGAGAAGAGACCCAGTACTTC. Its translation is CASSFRGEETQYF.

This clone was seen only a few times. The chain links TRBV28 to TRBJ2-1; a possible D gene is TRBD2 (5 bases). Germline V gene sequence: CDR1 MDHEN, CDR2 SYDVKM. V was pared by 5 bases and J by 4 bases, with 12 bases between. CDR3 length: 14 residues. This CDR3 is CASSPLTTYNEQFF. In DNA form, the CDR3 reads TGTGCCAGCAGTCCGTTGACTACATACAATGAGCAGTTCTTC.

The V call is TRBV9, the J call TRBJ1-2; TRBD1 agrees at 9 bases. Losses at the gene ends were 2 bases for V and 6 bases for J; bases not matched to a gene: 8. Germline V lookup: CDR1 SGDLS, CDR2 YYNGEE. The CDR3 is made up of 15 amino acids. This CDR3 is CASSVSGTGSHGYTF. In DNA form, the CDR3 reads TGTGCCAGCAGCGTCTCCGGGACAGGGAGCCATGGCTACACCTTC.

This clone appeared a few times. The CDR3, as DNA: TGTGCCAGCAGCTTGCAGGGGGGGGACCAAGAGACCCAGTACTTC. Amino acids: CASSLQGGDQETQYF. This chain links TRBV13 with TRBJ2-5; tentatively, D is TRBD1 or TRBD2 (7 bases each). The CDR3 covers 15 residues. Looked up from germline, CDR1 is PRHDT and CDR2 is FYEKMQ (reference sequence). V was shortened by 3 bases and J by 0 bases, with 11 bases between the two germline ends.

This chain's CDR3 is CASSLGGFGTEAFF. CDR3 sequence (DNA): TGTGCCAGCAGCTTAGGTGGGTTTGGCACTGAAGCTTTCTTT. The chain links TRBV13 to TRBJ1-1; the D is unclear. V lost 0 bases to trimming and J lost 4 bases, with 9 bases between them. Germline V gene data show CDR1 as PRHDT and CDR2 as FYEKMQ (reference sequence). There are 14 residues in the CDR3.

This clone showed up just a few times. This chain joins TRBV4-1 and TRBJ1-1, with 7 bases matching TRBD1. Germline-derived CDR1 and CDR2 are MGHRA and YSYEKL. The CDR3 sequence is 13 residues long. With 10 bases clipped from V and 2 bases from J, the junction kept 7 bases outside the gene matches. CDR3 sequence (DNA): TGCGCCACCAACAGGGGCGATAACACTGAAGCTTTCTTT. As protein: CATNRGDNTEAFF.

The rearrangement links TRBV15 to TRBJ2-1; D unclear. The CDR3 has 13 residues. CDR1 is LNHNV, CDR2 YYDKDF, per germline (reference sequence). V was trimmed by 3 bases and J by 7 bases, leaving 10 bases between them. The DNA for the CDR3 is TGTGCCACCAGCAGGGCCTCCGGGAATGAGCAGTTCTTC. This translates into CATSRASGNEQFF.

The rearrangement joins TRBV29-1 to TRBJ1-2, with D maybe TRBD1 (6 bases). This CDR3 is 11 amino acids long. Trimming shortened V by 6 bases and J by 8 bases, and 13 bases separated the two germline ends. From germline, CDR1 is SQVTM and CDR2 ANQGSEA. CDR3 amino acids: CSVISQGGYTF. CDR3 bases: TGCAGCGTAATATCCCAGGGGGGCTACACCTTC.

Notes on this clone: Other nucleotide sequences from this sample produce the same CDR3. The chain combines TRBV29-1 with TRBJ1-1; D is ambiguous. Germline CDR1 and CDR2: SQVTM and ANQGSEA. The CDR3 is made up of 10 amino acids. The germline V and J ends were trimmed by 4 bases and 5 bases, with 5 bases remaining between them. The DNA for the CDR3 is TGCAGCGTTGCAGGTACTGAAGCTTTCTTT. Its protein is CSVAGTEAFF.

This clone appeared a few times. V usage is TRBV19 and J usage is TRBJ1-1; TRBD1 matches at 8 bases. Germline CDR1 and CDR2: LNHDA and SQIVND (reference sequence). J gave up 3 bases and V 5 bases, and 11 bases lay outside the gene matches. This CDR3 has 16 amino acids. CDR3 in amino acids: CASSAYRQGIDTEAFF. In nucleotides, the CDR3 is TGTGCCAGTAGTGCCTACCGACAGGGGATTGACACTGAAGCTTTCTTT.

This clone has just a few counts. The V and J genes are TRBV30 and TRBJ2-1; the D is unclear. In germline, CDR1 is GTSNPN, CDR2 SVGIG (reference sequence). CDR3 length equals 14 residues. Between the trimmed V and J ends, which lost 2 bases and 0 bases, there was a span of 8 bases. CDR3 bases: TGTGCCTGGAGTCTGGATTTCTCCTACAATGAGCAGTTCTTC. Translated: CAWSLDFSYNEQFF.

This CDR3 is CASRANTGELFF. Here the CDR3 DNA reads TGTGCCAGCAGGGCAAACACCGGGGAGCTGTTTTTT. V and J are TRBV6-5 and TRBJ2-2, with D unclear. The V and J ends lost 6 bases and 2 bases respectively, with 4 bases between them. CDR3 length: 12 residues. Per germline, CDR1 MNHEY and CDR2 SVGAGI.